The 29 T cell receptor beta chains presented below share a single source sample, sequenced in a study of T-cell memory formation after mild COVID-19. MiXCR, run by TCRdb on the 5' RACE reads, gives a single entry per CDR3 protein. Counted here are approximately 260,000 distinct CDR3 sequences, over 15% occurring once; the ten biggest clones make up roughly a fifth. Sequencing was performed on PBMCs or a T cell subset sorted from them (not recorded which). Receptor source: a man aged 18 to 29 who had mild COVID-19 (a few samples of this study predate the infection). Cell type and time point are not known.

The sample holds a few counts of this clonotype. V is TRBV10-3 and J is TRBJ2-7; TRBD1 matches 8 bases. V shed 4 bases, J shed 4 bases, and the junction held 6 bases outside the gene matches. The CDR3 length is 14 residues. Germline V CDR1 and CDR2: ENHRY, SYGVKD. For the CDR3, the DNA is TGTGCCATCAGTGCCCAGGGGGCTACGTACGAGCAGTACTTC. This gives the protein CAISAQGATYEQYF.

This clonotype was counted many times. For the CDR3, the DNA is TGTGCCAGCAGCTTGAACCCTGGGGCCAACGTCCTGACTTTC. This translates into CASSLNPGANVLTF. This rearrangement joins TRBV7-2 to TRBJ2-6; D gene uncertain. The CDR3 totals 14 residues. Trimming pared 3 bases from V and 2 bases from J, leaving 5 bases between. Germline V gene sequence: CDR1 SGHTA, CDR2 FQGNSA.

Here the CDR3 reads CATSRDPTRQETQYF. In DNA, the CDR3 is TGTGCCACCAGCAGAGATCCGACTAGACAAGAGACCCAGTACTTC. The chain links TRBV15 to TRBJ2-5; the D gene is possibly TRBD2 (6 bases). The CDR3 consists of 15 residues. The V gene's germline CDR1 is LNHNV and CDR2 YYDKDF (reference sequence). The V gene lost 0 bases and the J gene lost 2 bases, with 10 bases spanning the gap.

This clonotype has just a few counts. This chain joins TRBV7-9 and TRBJ2-5, with 9 bases lining up with TRBD1. After removal of 5 bases from V and 2 bases from J, the junction contained 6 bases not matched to a gene. Looked up from germline, CDR1 is SEHNR and CDR2 is FQNEAQ (reference sequence). This CDR3 has 15 amino acids. CDR3 DNA sequence: TGTGCCAGCAGCCTACAGGGGGCAAATCAAGAGACCCAGTACTTC. This encodes CASSLQGANQETQYF. Supplemented by reference TRBV7-9 and TRBJ2-5, the full variable domain reads DTGVSQNPRHKITKRGQNVTFRCDPISEHNRLYWYRQTLGQGPEFLTYFQNEAQLEKSRLLSDRFSAERPKGSFSTLEIQRTEQGDSAMYLCASSLQGANQETQYFGPGTRLLVL.

Only a few counts were recorded for this clonotype. This sequence joins TRBV7-2 and TRBJ2-1; 9 bases are shared with TRBD2. Germline lookup yields CDR1 SGHTA and CDR2 FQGNSA. The CDR3 consists of 13 residues. The V gene end was trimmed by 3 bases and the J gene end by 8 bases; junction bases not matched to a gene: 2. CDR3 DNA: TGTGCCAGCAGCTTGCTAGCGGGGTATGAGCAGTTCTTC. Protein sequence: CASSLLAGYEQFF.

The rearrangement uses TRBV5-1 and TRBJ2-3; D remains ambiguous. This CDR3 comprises 16 residues. The germline V and J ends were trimmed by 1 base and 0 bases, with 12 bases remaining between them. The germline gives CDR1 SGHRS, CDR2 YFSETQ. The CDR3 DNA reads as TGCGCCAGCAGCTTGCAGAAGACACCAAGCACAGATACGCAGTATTTT. Translation: CASSLQKTPSTDTQYF.

This clonotype was counted between two and nine times. This chain uses TRBV7-6 with TRBJ2-7; the D gene is possibly TRBD1 (6 bases). This CDR3 is 15 amino acids long. Germline CDR1 and CDR2: SGHVS and FNYEAQ. Deletions cut 5 bases from V and 0 bases from J, with 14 bases between. For the CDR3, the DNA is TGTGCCAGCAGCCCTGGGCAGGGGCTCTCCTACGAGCAGTACTTC. Translated: CASSPGQGLSYEQYF.

The chain has TRBV27 and TRBJ1-2, with a weak D call TRBD1 (5 bases). Trimming shortened V by 3 bases and J by 6 bases, and 20 bases separated the two germline ends. Germline CDR1 and CDR2: MNHEY and SMNVEV (reference sequence). CDR3 size: 16 residues. Here the CDR3 reads CASSLGSSFGDHGYTF. The CDR3 DNA sequence: TGTGCCAGCAGTTTGGGTTCTTCGTTCGGGGACCATGGCTACACCTTC.

This clonotype was counted a few times. The rearrangement links TRBV7-9 to TRBJ1-1, with 9 bases matching TRBD1. This CDR3 is 17 amino acids long. The J segment lost 0 bases and the V segment lost 8 bases, leaving 13 bases of the junction unmatched. From germline, CDR1 is SEHNR and CDR2 FQNEAQ (reference sequence). This chain's CDR3 is CASEQRGQGPMNTEAFF. In DNA, the CDR3 is TGTGCCAGCGAACAAAGAGGACAGGGGCCCATGAACACTGAAGCTTTCTTT.

This rearrangement joins TRBV25-1 to TRBJ1-1, with a tentative D call TRBD1 (5 bases). Germline V gene data show CDR1 as MGHDK and CDR2 as SYGVNS. The CDR3 covers 16 residues. The V end was cut by 8 bases, the J end by 1 base, with 20 bases between. The DNA for the CDR3 is TGTGCCAGCCGAGATCTACGAGGTGGGGGGAACACTGAAGCTTTCTTT. Amino acids: CASRDLRGGGNTEAFF.

DNA of the CDR3: TGCGCCAGCAGCCCGAACAGAGCTATCACAGATACGCAGTATTTT. Translating gives CASSPNRAITDTQYF. This rearrangement joins TRBV5-1 to TRBJ2-3, with D unclear. Trimming cost V 4 bases and J 2 bases, with 14 bases left between them. The V gene's germline CDR1 is SGHRS and CDR2 YFSETQ. CDR3 length: 15 residues.

In its sample, this clonotype was seen a few times. The chain combines TRBV9 with TRBJ2-3; 9 bases agree with TRBD2. Trimming took 0 bases from V and 4 from J; bases not matched to a gene: 3. CDR1 SGDLS and CDR2 YYNGEE come from the germline V gene. This CDR3 contains 15 residues. CDR3: CASSVGGGAADTQYF. Here the CDR3 DNA reads TGTGCCAGCAGCGTAGGCGGGGGGGCTGCAGATACGCAGTATTTT.

The chain recombines TRBV5-1 with TRBJ2-7, with 9 bases matching TRBD1. Losses at the gene ends were 3 bases for V and 4 bases for J; bases not matched to a gene: 8. Germline loops: CDR1 SGHRS, CDR2 YFSETQ. The CDR3 contains 15 residues. The CDR3 region has the DNA TGCGCCAGCAGCTCGCGCGGGACAGGGATTTACGAGCAGTACTTC. As protein: CASSSRGTGIYEQYF.

The CDR3 loop is CSAREWGDTQYF. CDR3 coding DNA: TGCAGTGCGCGCGAGTGGGGAGATACGCAGTATTTT. This chain uses TRBV20-1 with TRBJ2-3; no firm D call. V was cut by 6 bases and J by 5 bases, with 12 bases left in between. This CDR3 has 12 residues. Germline CDR1 and CDR2: DFQATT and SNEGSKA (reference sequence).

The genes are TRBV6-2 or TRBV6-3 and TRBJ1-5; TRBD1 might be the D (5 bases). CDR1 and CDR2 (germline): MNHEY, SVGEGT. This CDR3 region has 16 residues. With 4 bases removed from V and 0 bases from J, the gap between germline ends came to 13 bases. DNA of the CDR3: TGTGCCAGCAGTTTCCAGGGATCTTATAGCAATCAGCCCCAGCATTTT. Its protein is CASSFQGSYSNQPQHF.

This clonotype has a handful of counts. The V gene is TRBV7-9, the J gene TRBJ1-1; the D gene is possibly TRBD1 (6 bases). Germline CDR1 reads SEHNR; CDR2 reads FQNEAQ (reference sequence). CDR3 length equals 13 residues. The ends were cut back, 5 bases at V and 3 bases at J, with 10 bases in the middle. Written as DNA, the CDR3 is TGTGCCAGCAGCGGACAGCCTTACACTGAAGCTTTCTTT. This sequence encodes CASSGQPYTEAFF.

The table lists this clonotype with a few counts. The V gene is TRBV12-3 or TRBV12-4, the J gene TRBJ1-1; D gene ambiguous. The ends were cut back, 3 bases at V and 1 base at J, with 9 bases in the middle. The CDR3 has 14 amino acids. The CDR3 region has the DNA TGTGCCAGCAGTTTGGTCTCCACGAACACTGAAGCTTTCTTT. It codes for CASSLVSTNTEAFF.

This sequence joins TRBV20-1 and TRBJ2-7, with TRBD1 as a possible D gene (5 bases). Germline CDR1 and CDR2: DFQATT and SNEGSKA (reference sequence). V was clipped by 6 bases and J by 2 bases, with 14 bases between them. This CDR3 has 13 amino acids. CDR3 bases: TGCAGTGCCCTCCAGGGTCGGCCCTACGAGCAGTACTTC. Amino acid sequence: CSALQGRPYEQYF.

This chain links TRBV10-3 with TRBJ2-5; D is perhaps TRBD1 or TRBD2 (5 bases each). The germline V and J ends were trimmed by 9 bases and 5 bases, with 16 bases remaining between them. This CDR3 spans 13 amino acids. The germline V gene has CDR1 ENHRY and CDR2 SYGVKD. The DNA for the CDR3 is TGTGCCATTACCGAGGGTGGGACGGAGACCCAGTACTTC. Residues: CAITEGGTETQYF.

The V and J genes are TRBV14 and TRBJ1-4; D gene unclear. The CDR3 length is 13 residues. V dropped 1 base and J dropped 13 bases, with 13 bases sitting between them. In germline, CDR1 is SGHDN, CDR2 FVKESK. The CDR3 region is CASSQGKRGRLFF. DNA for the CDR3: TGTGCCAGCAGCCAAGGGAAGCGGGGTAGACTGTTTTTT.

The CDR3 bases are TGTGCCGCACGACTGGCTCATGGCTACACCTTC. Protein sequence: CAARLAHGYTF. The V and J genes are TRBV6-5 and TRBJ1-2; D not certain. CDR3 length: 11 amino acids. V was trimmed by 11 bases and J by 6 bases, leaving 13 bases between them. Germline-derived CDR1 and CDR2 are MNHEY and SVGAGI.

V and J are TRBV7-9 and TRBJ2-3; D unclear. V dropped 8 bases and J dropped 0 bases, with 9 bases sitting between them. Germline CDR1 SEHNR, CDR2 FQNEAQ (reference sequence). The CDR3 covers 13 residues. The CDR3 region has the DNA TGTGCCAGCCTATTATCTAGCACAGATACGCAGTATTTT. This translates into CASLLSSTDTQYF.

The rearrangement uses TRBV11-2 and TRBJ2-1, with D possibly matching TRBD2 (5 bases). The CDR3 length is 18 residues. Trimming cost V 7 bases and J 0 bases, with 22 bases left between them. From germline, CDR1 is SGHAT and CDR2 FQNNGV. DNA for the CDR3: TGTGCCAGCACCCCGGGGAAGTGGGGTCCCAGCTCCTACAATGAGCAGTTCTTC. Its translation: CASTPGKWGPSSYNEQFF.

This clonotype showed up just a few times. The V and J genes are TRBV12-3 or TRBV12-4 and TRBJ2-1; D gene unclear. This CDR3 region has 13 residues. V was cut by 5 bases and J by 8 bases, with 13 bases left in between. This CDR3 is CASSGQLMHEQFF. CDR3 DNA sequence: TGTGCCAGCAGTGGGCAGCTTATGCATGAGCAGTTCTTC.

The chain has TRBV7-2 and TRBJ2-7, with TRBD2 identical over 8 bases. Germline lookup yields CDR1 SGHTA and CDR2 FQGNSA. V shed 5 bases, J shed 2 bases, and the junction held 11 bases outside the gene matches. This CDR3 is 16 amino acids long. This chain's CDR3 is CASSLTSGGSAYEQYF. CDR3 DNA sequence: TGTGCCAGCAGCCTCACGTCGGGGGGGTCCGCCTACGAGCAGTACTTC.

This clonotype was counted a few times. The V gene is TRBV12-3 or TRBV12-4, the J gene TRBJ2-5, with unresolved D. V shed 5 bases and J shed 7 bases, with 8 bases lying between them. This CDR3 region has 11 residues. DNA for the CDR3: TGTGCCAGCAGTATTAGGATGACCCAGTACTTC. Translation: CASSIRMTQYF.

J is TRBJ1-1 and V is TRBV5-1; D is undetermined. This CDR3 is built from 17 residues. Germline assignment: CDR1 SGHRS and CDR2 YFSETQ. The V and J ends lost 0 bases and 6 bases respectively, with 21 bases between them. The CDR3 region is CASSLDLGRVGSAEAFF. CDR3 in DNA: TGCGCCAGCAGCTTGGATTTGGGTCGTGTAGGGAGCGCTGAAGCTTTCTTT.

This clonotype was detected only a few times. The chain has TRBV4-1 and TRBJ2-3, with D perhaps TRBD2 (6 bases). The V gene's germline CDR1 is MGHRA and CDR2 YSYEKL. Trimming removed 4 bases from V and 3 bases from J, with 14 bases in between. This CDR3 contains 15 residues. The CDR3 DNA is TGCGCCAGCAGCCCGCTCTCGGAGGGAACAGATACGCAGTATTTT. It codes for CASSPLSEGTDTQYF.

Regarding this clonotype: A clone one base away is much larger, so this may be a read error. The rearrangement links TRBV6-5 to TRBJ1-2; 7 bases are shared with TRBD1. Germline values: CDR1 MNHEY, CDR2 SVGAGI. The CDR3 is made up of 15 amino acids. Trimming removed 1 base from V and 8 bases from J; junction bases left unmatched: 10. The chain's CDR3 is CASSYLASGGRGYTF. CDR3 nucleotides: TGTGCCAGCAGTTACTTGGCGTCAGGGGGACGGGGCTACACCTTC.